A single sample is the source of the 13 T cell receptor beta chains below, sequenced in a study of radiotherapy plus CTLA-4 blockade in lung cancer. The method was immunoSEQ multiplex PCR; TCRdb's version includes in-frame clones alone and lacks a portion of them. In the table there are under 65,000 clones, about 76% of which are singletons. Sample: peripheral blood, taken from a patient treated with radiotherapy plus ipilimumab. Receptor source: a human donor with non-small cell lung cancer who had a complete response to radiotherapy plus ipilimumab.

This chain connects TRBV6-1 to TRBJ2-1, with 8 positions matching TRBD2. The CDR3 extends over 14 amino acids. CDR1 MNHNS and CDR2 SASEGT come from the germline V gene. J gave up 7 bases and V 10 bases, and 12 bases lay outside the gene matches. The CDR3 is CAIEVGGAANEQFF. CDR3 DNA sequence: TGTGCCATCGAGGTCGGGGGGGCCGCGAATGAGCAGTTCTTC.

The chain has TRBV2 and TRBJ2-5; 7 bases fit TRBD1. V shed 6 bases, J shed 3 bases, and the junction held 10 bases outside the gene matches. The CDR3 sequence is 15 residues long. Germline V lookup: CDR1 SNHLY, CDR2 FYNNEI. CDR3 in DNA: TGTGCCAGCAGGCTACAGGGGACATGGGAAGAGACCCAGTACTTC. Translating gives CASRLQGTWEETQYF.

This clone has a handful of counts. CDR3 in amino acids: CASIRGWRGSSYNEQFF. CDR3 bases: TGTGCCAGCATCCGGGGGTGGCGGGGGAGCTCCTACAATGAGCAGTTCTTC. The gene calls are TRBV2 and TRBJ2-1; 7 bases are shared with TRBD2. The CDR3 is 17 residues long. V lost 7 bases, J lost 0 bases, and 12 bases stayed unmatched. CDR1 SNHLY and CDR2 FYNNEI come from the germline V gene. The variable domain in full, completed from reference TRBV2 and TRBJ2-1, reads EPEVTQTPSHQVTQMGQEVILRCVPISNHLYFYWYRQILGQKVEFLVSFYNNEISEKSEIFDDQFSVERPDGSNFTLKIRSTKLEDSAMYFCASIRGWRGSSYNEQFFGPGTRLTVL.

The chain has TRBV2 and TRBJ2-4; D unclear. CDR3 length: 15 amino acids. CDR1 and CDR2 from the germline V gene are SNHLY and FYNNEI. Trimming took off 3 bases at V and 0 bases at J, with 9 bases between the two ends. For the CDR3, the DNA is TGTGCCAGCAGTGACGAGTACGTAGCCAAAAACATTCAGTACTTC. Protein product: CASSDEYVAKNIQYF.

The chain recombines TRBV4-3 with TRBJ2-1; TRBD2 matches at 8 bases. This CDR3 has 16 amino acids. Per germline, CDR1 LGHNA and CDR2 YSLEER. V was clipped by 1 base and J by 2 bases; unmatched bases: 4. Here the CDR3 reads CASSQVPRGAYNEQFF. CDR3 DNA sequence: TGCGCCAGCAGCCAAGTTCCGCGGGGGGCCTACAATGAGCAGTTCTTC.

This clone appeared a single time. The genes are TRBV7-9 and TRBJ2-5, with 14 bases lining up with TRBD2. This CDR3 has 16 residues. CDR1 SEHNR and CDR2 FQNEAQ come from the germline V gene (reference sequence). V lost 4 bases to trimming and J lost 3 bases; unmatched junction nucleotides: 4. CDR3 loop: CASSSGTSGGEETQYF. CDR3 DNA sequence: TGTGCCAGCAGCTCCGGGACTAGCGGGGGTGAAGAGACCCAGTACTTC.

This clone was detected only once. The genes are TRBV5-1 and TRBJ2-7; 10 nucleotides match TRBD2. The CDR3 totals 16 residues. Germline values: CDR1 SGHRS, CDR2 YFSETQ. J was trimmed by 3 bases and V by 0 bases; bases with no gene match: 6. The chain's CDR3 is CASSLGGTSAFYEQYF. The CDR3 region has the DNA TGCGCCAGCAGCTTGGGGGGGACTAGCGCGTTCTACGAGCAGTACTTC.

V gene TRBV27 combines with J gene TRBJ1-5; no clear D. CDR1 and CDR2 (germline): MNHEY, SMNVEV (reference sequence). This CDR3 contains 15 residues. With 3 bases removed from V and 3 bases from J, the gap between germline ends came to 12 bases. The CDR3 DNA follows: TGTGCCAGCAGTTTCCGAGCTACTGCCAATCAGCCCCAGCATTTT. This gives the protein CASSFRATANQPQHF.

V usage is TRBV27 and J usage is TRBJ2-7; 10 nucleotides match TRBD2. Looked up from germline, CDR1 is MNHEY and CDR2 is SMNVEV (reference sequence). The CDR3 totals 13 residues. V lost 4 bases to trimming and J lost 4 bases; unmatched junction nucleotides: 1. The CDR3 DNA reads TGTGCCAGCAGTTCTAGCGGGAGTTACGAGCAGTACGTC. This translates into CASSSSGSYEQYV.

The chain uses TRBV5-1 and TRBJ2-5; TRBD2 aligns across 7 bases. CDR3 length: 15 amino acids. CDR1 is SGHRS and CDR2 is YFSETQ in the germline V gene. Trimming at V came to 4 bases and at J to 3 bases, leaving 9 bases not matched to a gene. The CDR3, as DNA: TGCGCCAGCAGCCATAGGGTGGGAGGGGAAGAGACCCAGTACTTC. It is translated as CASSHRVGGEETQYF.

This rearrangement joins TRBV6-1 to TRBJ1-1; possible D gene TRBD1, 5 bases. From germline, CDR1 is MNHNS and CDR2 SASEGT. The length of the CDR3 is 14 residues. Trimming stripped 6 bases from V and 1 base from J, with 12 bases between. This CDR3 reads CASSTGVGNTEAFF. The CDR3 nucleotides read TGTGCCAGCAGCACGGGGGTGGGGAACACTGAAGCTTTCTTT.

The chain uses TRBV29-1 and TRBJ2-3; D is possibly TRBD2 (6 bases). This CDR3 spans 15 amino acids. The germline gives CDR1 SQVTM, CDR2 ANQGSEA. Trimming took off 5 bases at V and 4 bases at J, with 19 bases between the two ends. The chain's CDR3 is CSVRGNPGGADTQYF. The CDR3, as DNA: TGCAGCGTTCGGGGAAACCCTGGAGGGGCAGATACGCAGTATTTT.

This rearrangement joins TRBV4-1 to TRBJ2-3, with D possibly matching TRBD1 (7 bases). The CDR3 length is 17 residues. V was trimmed by 2 bases and J by 3 bases, leaving 18 bases between them. Germline values: CDR1 MGHRA, CDR2 YSYEKL. The CDR3 sequence is CASSQPVRGRGTDTQYF. The CDR3 bases are TGCGCCAGCAGCCAACCCGTAAGGGGGCGGGGAACAGATACGCAGTATTTT.